Below, 11 T cell receptor beta chains from the same sample are listed, as sequenced in a study of identical twins. Via MiXCR, TCRdb re-called the 5' RACE reads, giving one row per CDR3 protein. Among some 500,000 distinct CDR3 sequences listed, 14% were seen once. These records were also assigned to another study, of yellow fever vaccine responses in identical twins.

Sequences were obtained from CD4+ T cells sorted from blood. Every receptor here comes from a young woman in good health.

This rearrangement joins TRBV11-2 to TRBJ2-7; D may be TRBD1 (6 bases). V lost 2 bases and J lost 3, with 11 bases in between. This CDR3 contains 14 residues. Germline CDR1 and CDR2: SGHAT and FQNNGV. The CDR3 is CASSLQGFLYEQYF. The DNA for the CDR3 is TGTGCCAGCAGCTTACAGGGGTTCCTCTACGAGCAGTACTTC.

The chain has TRBV3-1 and TRBJ2-3, with 8 positions matching TRBD2. Germline CDR1 LGHDT, CDR2 YNNKEL (reference sequence). CDR3 size: 14 residues. The trim removed 5 bases at V and 3 bases at J, leaving 4 bases unmatched. In DNA, the CDR3 is TGTGCCAGCAGCTGGACTAGCTCTACAGATACGCAGTATTTT. Its translation is CASSWTSSTDTQYF.

This clonotype was counted a few times. The V gene is TRBV7-9, the J gene TRBJ1-1; perhaps TRBD1 as D (6 bases). Germline V gene sequence: CDR1 SEHNR, CDR2 FQNEAQ (reference sequence). CDR3 length: 16 residues. The V gene lost 0 bases and the J gene lost 1 base, with 12 bases spanning the gap. The CDR3 reads CASSLAGAGPNTEAFF. The CDR3 DNA is TGTGCCAGCAGCTTAGCGGGGGCGGGACCGAACACTGAAGCTTTCTTT.

This clonotype was counted a few times. The chain uses TRBV10-3 and TRBJ2-1; 8 bases agree with TRBD1. The CDR3 runs to 13 residues. The trim removed 7 bases at V and 6 bases at J, leaving 5 bases unmatched. Germline V gives CDR1 ENHRY, CDR2 SYGVKD. CDR3 sequence (DNA): TGTGCCATCAAGGGCACAGGGGGCAATGAGCAGTTCTTC. As protein: CAIKGTGGNEQFF.

A few counts support this clonotype. The chain carries TRBV29-1 and TRBJ2-1, with 9 positions matching TRBD2. This CDR3 is built from 14 residues. Germline values: CDR1 SQVTM, CDR2 ANQGSEA. V was clipped by 4 bases and J by 5 bases; unmatched bases: 6. The CDR3: CSVAGGRVHNEQFF. CDR3 sequence (DNA): TGCAGCGTTGCGGGCGGGAGGGTCCACAATGAGCAGTTCTTC.

The chain is built from TRBV20-1 and TRBJ2-7, with TRBD1 identical over 8 bases. CDR1 DFQATT and CDR2 SNEGSKA come from the germline V gene (reference sequence). The CDR3 consists of 15 residues. V was pared by 3 bases and J by 2 bases, with 9 bases of the junction left unmatched. Here the CDR3 reads CSASSLRTGPYEQYF. DNA for the CDR3: TGCAGTGCTAGTTCTCTTCGGACAGGGCCCTACGAGCAGTACTTC.

The CDR3 loop is CASSSYRGRESGELFF. DNA for the CDR3: TGTGCCAGCAGTTCGTACAGGGGGCGTGAGTCCGGGGAGCTGTTTTTT. This chain links TRBV27 with TRBJ2-2, with 9 bases fitting TRBD1. Germline loops: CDR1 MNHEY, CDR2 SMNVEV (reference sequence). Trimming at V came to 4 bases and at J to 6 bases, leaving 9 bases not matched to a gene. CDR3 length equals 16 residues.

This chain uses TRBV12-3 or TRBV12-4 with TRBJ1-4; D is unclear. The CDR3 runs to 13 residues. The V and J ends lost 7 bases and 7 bases respectively, with 13 bases between them. This CDR3 reads CASTLTGFEKLFF. CDR3 DNA: TGTGCCAGCACTCTAACCGGGTTTGAAAAACTGTTTTTT.

Comments on this clonotype: Given a much more abundant clone one base away, this may be a read error. The V and J genes are TRBV5-1 and TRBJ2-1; tentative D call: TRBD2 (6 bases). There are 17 residues in the CDR3. Germline CDR1 reads SGHRS; CDR2 reads YFSETQ. V lost 0 bases, J lost 8 bases, and 21 bases lay in between. This CDR3 reads CASSLGGPAGPGDEQFF. For the CDR3, the DNA is TGCGCCAGCAGCTTGGGGGGACCAGCGGGCCCTGGCGATGAGCAGTTCTTC.

J is TRBJ2-7 and V is TRBV20-1; TRBD1 matches at 8 bases. Germline V gives CDR1 DFQATT, CDR2 SNEGSKA (reference sequence). The junction had 9 bases not matched to a gene; V was cut back by 3 bases and J by 5 bases. The CDR3 contains 14 residues. The CDR3 reads CSASPGQGTDEQYF. The CDR3 nucleotides read TGCAGTGCTAGTCCAGGACAGGGAACGGACGAGCAGTACTTC.

This clonotype was recorded many times. The genes are TRBV12-3 or TRBV12-4 and TRBJ2-1, with 10 positions matching TRBD2. The CDR3 spans 16 residues. Trimming removed 3 bases from V and 2 bases from J; junction bases left unmatched: 4. Here the CDR3 DNA reads TGTGCCAGCAGTTTTCTAGCGGGAGTCACCTACAATGAGCAGTTCTTC. This sequence encodes CASSFLAGVTYNEQFF.